The sequence of this TCR beta chain was determined in a study of monozygotic twins with inflammatory bowel disease (dated by TCRdb to between 2018 and 2020). Regarding the complete study: In total, around 28 monozygotic twin pairs made up the full study: 19 Danish pairs, all IBD-discordant, plus nine German pairs, of which four were IBD-concordant and five were IBD-discordant. Disease-associated traits were sought mainly through comparisons between IBD patients and their genetically identical healthy co-twins within discordant pairs. Each individual had, on average, about 151 000 unique TCRalpha sequences and 181 000 unique TCRbeta sequences available for analysis. Overall study outcomes, separate from this receptor: Distinction between different T cell subtypes could not be achieved in the analysis. Measured by the inverse Simpson index, TCRbeta repertoire diversity was lower in IBD patients than in their healthy co-twins. Concordant and discordant twins showed no difference in repertoire similarity, possibly because of limited statistical power. No single strong signal or clonotype linked to IBD turned up in the results, so the idea that one exists was not supported. Background noise and inter-individual variability may have been introduced into the repertoires by the differing immunosuppressive treatments among patients. Compared with healthy twins, IBD patients shared fewer clonotypes with other individuals, and the difference was most pronounced in patients with signs of disease activity.

From cysteine to phenylalanine, the CDR3 is 11 amino acids long. The coding DNA is unavailable. For CDR1 and CDR2, the germline V gene lists ENHRY and SYGVKD. From each donor, an approximately 2.6 ml peripheral blood sample was collected into PAXgene tubes and kept at -80 degrees C. Without any T cell sorting, total RNA was extracted from whole blood using the PAXgene blood miRNA kit on an automated QIAcube. Deep TCRalpha and TCRbeta repertoire profiling with unique molecular barcoding was performed on peripheral blood of monozygotic twin pairs concordant or discordant for inflammatory bowel disease. Smoking habits were recorded for all twin pairs, with individuals classified as current, former or never smokers. As concerns this clonotype: It lacks a known antigen.

Libraries were constructed by 5' RACE. Each TCR library was prepared from 3,000 to 4,500 ng of total RNA. For each sample, cDNA synthesis with SMARTScribe reverse transcriptase was split into eight separate reactions. During cDNA synthesis, unique molecular identifiers containing a 6-nucleotide sample barcode were introduced by template switching. Amplification of TCRalpha and TCRbeta cDNA involved two nested PCRs of 16 and 9 cycles, and each PCR was followed by bead purification. Before amplification, the cDNA was treated with uracil DNA-glycosylase and purified using the QIAquick PCR purification kit. The second PCR was the step at which Illumina TruSeq-compatible adapters and sample-specific barcodes were added. TapeStation and Qubit were used to check library quality and concentration, and 5 to 6.5 ng of each library was pooled. Sequencing of pooled libraries was carried out on an Illumina HiSeq2500 single-index Rapid Run using 2 x 100 bp reads and custom sequencing primers. On the authors' methods: MiGEC version 1.2.6 was used for UMI-based consensus assembly to correct PCR and sequencing errors. MiXCR version 2.1.1 was used for V(D)J alignment, clonotype assembly and CDR3 extraction. To normalise gene usage, clonotype sharing and MAIT/NKT TCR abundance, the analysis used the top 1000, 10 000 and 20 000 clonotypes per sample. After downsampling to 27 000 UMIs, diversity was calculated as the inverse Simpson index using the vegan R package. Paired Mann-Whitney U tests on discordant twin pairs were used, with Benjamini-Hochberg multiple-testing correction. TCRdb reprocessed the reads and lists each CDR3 protein sequence as a single entry, with no DNA. The V and J calls come from TCRdb's annotation, not from the publication. This sample's table carries just over 300,000 distinct CDR3 sequences. The top ten clonotypes cover more than 4.5% of the sample.

The sequenced sample was blood. This chain is built from TRBV10-3 and TRBJ2-7. The receptor was derived from a human donor with ulcerative colitis or Crohn's disease, or a healthy co-twin of an affected twin (not recorded which). The CDR3 is CAISEFYEQYF.